The 26 T cell receptor beta chains listed next were all sequenced from one sample in a study of T cell responses to AZD1222 COVID-19 vaccine. The table came from immunoSEQ multiplex PCR; TCRdb's copy has only in-frame clones and leaves some out. The table lists fewer than 200,000 clones, more than 80% of them singletons. This material consisted of peripheral blood, taken on day 0 of AZD1222 vaccination. The source is an adult in good health.

This chain uses TRBV10-3 with TRBJ1-5; no reliable D call. Trimming took 5 bases from V and 0 from J, leaving 8 bases between them. The CDR3 has 14 amino acids. The germline gives CDR1 ENHRY, CDR2 SYGVKD. The CDR3 loop is CAISPDLSNQPQHF. The DNA of the CDR3 is TGTGCCATCAGTCCCGACCTTAGCAATCAGCCCCAGCATTTT.

The gene calls are TRBV5-1 and TRBJ1-4; 7 bases are shared with TRBD1. The J segment lost 5 bases and the V segment lost 3 bases, leaving 10 bases of the junction unmatched. This CDR3 is 16 amino acids long. CDR1 is SGHRS, CDR2 YFSETQ, per germline. CDR3 residues: CASSSTWTGPNEKLFF. In DNA form, the CDR3 reads TGCGCCAGCAGCTCGACCTGGACAGGACCCAATGAAAAACTGTTTTTT.

The rearrangement joins TRBV6-5 to TRBJ1-5, with a possible D match to TRBD1 (5 bases). From germline, CDR1 is MNHEY and CDR2 SVGAGI. The CDR3 contains 15 residues. V was cut by 4 bases and J by 0 bases, with 10 bases left in between. The CDR3 coding sequence is TGTGCCAGCAGTTTAACAGGTTATAGCAATCAGCCCCAGCATTTT. It is translated as CASSLTGYSNQPQHF.

The V gene is TRBV24-1, the J gene TRBJ2-3, with D perhaps TRBD2 (6 bases). The CDR3 is made up of 16 amino acids. CDR1 is KGHDR, CDR2 SFDVKD, per germline. Deletions cut 0 bases from V and 1 base from J, with 10 bases between. The CDR3 DNA follows: TGTGCCACCAGTGATTTGTCGGGAGTTGGCACAGATACGCAGTATTTT. This codes for CATSDLSGVGTDTQYF.

The rearrangement links TRBV24-1 to TRBJ2-7; D gene ambiguous. This CDR3 comprises 15 residues. Germline CDR1 is KGHDR and CDR2 is SFDVKD. V dropped 2 bases and J dropped 3 bases, with 13 bases sitting between them. CDR3 loop: CATSDSSRSVYEQYF. The DNA for the CDR3 is TGTGCCACCAGTGATTCAAGTAGATCGGTCTACGAGCAGTACTTC.

The rearrangement joins TRBV25-1 to TRBJ2-3, with TRBD2 identical over 9 bases. J was trimmed by 4 bases and V by 3 bases; bases with no gene match: 14. Germline V gene lookup returns CDR1 MGHDK and CDR2 SYGVNS. This CDR3 is 18 amino acids long. The CDR3 region is CASSETGMKAGGADTQYF. In nucleotides, the CDR3 is TGTGCCAGCAGTGAGACTGGAATGAAAGCGGGAGGAGCAGATACGCAGTATTTT.

The chain recombines TRBV7-9 with TRBJ1-4; D not certain. The V gene lost 2 bases and the J gene lost 7 bases, with 8 bases spanning the gap. Germline CDR1 reads SEHNR; CDR2 reads FQNEAQ (reference sequence). This CDR3 has 13 amino acids. The CDR3 is CASSLFSTEKLFF. The CDR3 bases are TGTGCCAGCAGCTTATTCAGTACTGAAAAACTGTTTTTT.

The CDR3 DNA sequence: TGCGCCAGCAGCTTGGGGTATTTAAGGGGAGGCTTCTCCTACGAGCAGTACTTC. The encoded protein is CASSLGYLRGGFSYEQYF. The chain employs TRBV5-1 and TRBJ2-7; possibly TRBD2 for D (6 bases). Germline CDR1 and CDR2: SGHRS and YFSETQ. The CDR3 sequence is 18 residues long. The V gene lost 0 bases and the J gene lost 0 bases, with 19 bases spanning the gap.

This chain links TRBV5-1 with TRBJ2-5; D perhaps matches TRBD2 (7 bases). The V end was cut by 2 bases, the J end by 2 bases, with 13 bases between. There are 15 residues in the CDR3. CDR1 and CDR2 (germline): SGHRS, YFSETQ. The CDR3 DNA follows: TGCGCCAGCAGCTTCCTAGGGGGGGGGCAAGAGACCCAGTACTTC. It translates to CASSFLGGGQETQYF.

The rearrangement joins TRBV6-4 to TRBJ1-4; D unclear. Germline V gene lookup returns CDR1 MRHNA and CDR2 SNTAGT. CDR3 length: 11 amino acids. The germline V and J ends were trimmed by 9 bases and 8 bases, with 10 bases remaining between them. CDR3 residues: CARQKDEKLFF. In DNA, the CDR3 is TGTGCCAGACAAAAGGACGAAAAACTGTTTTTT.

This clone was detected only once. J is TRBJ1-5 and V is TRBV5-8, with D uncertain. Germline CDR1 and CDR2: SGHTS and YDEGEE. The CDR3 totals 13 residues. CDR3 sequence (DNA): TGTGCGAACCAACCCATCTCGAATCAGCCCCAGCATTTT. Amino acid sequence: CANQPISNQPQHF.

The chain couples TRBV5-4 to TRBJ1-5; tentative D call: TRBD1 (5 bases). Per the germline V gene, CDR1 is SGHNT and CDR2 is YYREEE (reference sequence). The CDR3 spans 15 residues. Trimming left V 5 bases short and J 0 bases short, with 12 bases between. The CDR3 DNA reads as TGTGCCAGCAGTCTGGGCGGGGGTAGCAATCAGCCCCAGCATTTT. The encoded protein is CASSLGGGSNQPQHF.

The chain is built from TRBV5-1 and TRBJ2-3, with D hard to call. The CDR3 contains 16 residues. The V gene's germline CDR1 is SGHRS and CDR2 YFSETQ. V lost 3 bases, J lost 2 bases, and 16 bases lay in between. CDR3 sequence: CASSYPSNSYTDTQYF. The CDR3 DNA sequence: TGCGCCAGCAGCTACCCGTCCAACTCCTACACAGATACGCAGTATTTT.

This chain connects TRBV7-2 to TRBJ1-5; TRBD1 agrees at 9 bases. Germline values: CDR1 SGHTA, CDR2 FQGNSA. V was pared by 2 bases and J by 5 bases, with 7 bases of the junction left unmatched. The CDR3 sequence is 16 residues long. The CDR3 sequence is CASSLSGGQGDQPQHF. CDR3 sequence (DNA): TGTGCCAGCAGCTTAAGTGGGGGACAGGGAGATCAGCCCCAGCATTTT.

This clone occurred once. The chain carries TRBV6-4 and TRBJ2-3; the D gene could be TRBD1 or TRBD2 (5 bases each). V was trimmed by 1 base and J by 8 bases, leaving 19 bases between them. CDR3 length equals 16 residues. Germline V gene sequence: CDR1 MRHNA, CDR2 SNTAGT. The CDR3 loop reads CASSDFRGPRASTQYF. The CDR3 DNA follows: TGTGCCAGCAGTGACTTCCGGGGACCCCGGGCAAGTACGCAGTATTTT.

This sequence joins TRBV28 and TRBJ1-2; no firm D call. V dropped 8 bases and J dropped 0 bases, with 7 bases sitting between them. Germline CDR1 reads MDHEN; CDR2 reads SYDVKM. The CDR3 sequence is 12 residues long. In DNA, the CDR3 is TGTGCCAGCCGTCCTTCTAACTATGGCTACACCTTC. Translated: CASRPSNYGYTF.

The chain has TRBV5-4 and TRBJ1-4; possibly TRBD1 for D (6 bases). Trimming removed 4 bases at V and 1 base at J, with 14 bases between. CDR3 length: 16 residues. From germline, CDR1 is SGHNT and CDR2 YYREEE (reference sequence). In DNA, the CDR3 is TGTGCCAGCAGCAGACGGACAGATGGAACTAATGAAAAACTGTTTTTT. Protein product: CASSRRTDGTNEKLFF.

The V gene is TRBV2, the J gene TRBJ1-5; D uncertain. V shed 1 base and J shed 1 base, with 11 bases lying between them. Germline values: CDR1 SNHLY, CDR2 FYNNEI. The length of the CDR3 is 16 residues. In nucleotides, the CDR3 is TGTGCCAGCAGTGAAGGGGAAGGGAACAGCAATCAGCCCCAGCATTTT. This gives the protein CASSEGEGNSNQPQHF.

J is TRBJ2-7 and V is TRBV5-1; the D is unclear. The germline V gene has CDR1 SGHRS and CDR2 YFSETQ. With 0 bases removed from V and 3 bases from J, the gap between germline ends came to 4 bases. This CDR3 is 12 amino acids long. The CDR3 loop reads CASSLGDYEQYF. The DNA of the CDR3 is TGCGCCAGCAGCTTGGGAGACTACGAGCAGTACTTC.

This chain joins TRBV5-4 and TRBJ2-3, with D perhaps matching TRBD2 (6 bases). The CDR3 has 16 amino acids. The germline CDR1 and CDR2 sequences are SGHNT and YYREEE (reference sequence). Trimming left V 1 base short and J 5 bases short, with 17 bases between. CDR3 region: CASSLWRVGALDTQYF. CDR3 bases: TGTGCCAGCAGCTTGTGGAGGGTCGGGGCCTTAGATACGCAGTATTTT.

The chain recombines TRBV5-4 with TRBJ2-5; D unresolved. The CDR3 covers 15 residues. Trimming removed 1 base at V and 4 bases at J, with 14 bases between. In germline, CDR1 is SGHNT, CDR2 YYREEE (reference sequence). The CDR3 region is CASSLFSPMAETQYF. CDR3 in DNA: TGTGCCAGCAGCTTGTTCAGCCCGATGGCAGAGACCCAGTACTTC. Full variable domain (missing parts from reference TRBV5-4 and TRBJ2-5): ETGVTQSPTHLIKTRGQQVTLRCSSQSGHNTVSWYQQALGQGPQFIFQYYREEENGRGNFPPRFSGLQFPNYSSELNVNALELDDSALYLCASSLFSPMAETQYFGPGTRLLVL.

The rearrangement uses TRBV6-5 and TRBJ1-2; D is possibly TRBD1 (5 bases). The CDR3 consists of 15 residues. Germline CDR1 and CDR2: MNHEY and SVGAGI. Between the trimmed V and J ends, which lost 1 base and 2 bases, there was a span of 11 bases. The CDR3 DNA sequence: TGTGCCAGCAGTTACTTCGGGCAGGGCAACTATGGCTACACCTTC. It yields the protein CASSYFGQGNYGYTF.

The chain links TRBV7-8 to TRBJ2-5; no clear D gene. Trimming pared 2 bases from V and 5 bases from J, leaving 6 bases between. Germline V lookup: CDR1 SGHVS, CDR2 FQNEAQ. The CDR3 loop spans 12 amino acids. CDR3 loop: CASSLLGETQYF. The CDR3 DNA is TGTGCCAGCAGCTTACTCGGTGAGACCCAGTACTTC.

The J gene is TRBJ1-2, the V gene TRBV7-2; a weak D match, TRBD1 (5 bases). With 0 bases removed from V and 4 bases from J, the gap between germline ends came to 12 bases. Germline V gene data show CDR1 as SGHTA and CDR2 as FQGNSA. There are 15 residues in the CDR3. This chain's CDR3 is CASSLARGGSYGYTF. As DNA, the CDR3 is TGTGCCAGCAGCTTAGCGCGGGGGGGGTCCTATGGCTACACCTTC.

The CDR3 sequence is CASSMLTGYQPQHF. CDR3 coding DNA: TGTGCCAGTAGTATGCTAACAGGGTATCAGCCCCAGCATTTT. The V and J genes are TRBV19 and TRBJ1-5; D may be TRBD1 (6 bases). Germline V CDR1 and CDR2: LNHDA, SQIVND (reference sequence). V was clipped by 3 bases and J by 5 bases, with 11 bases between them. The CDR3 has 14 amino acids.

The chain links TRBV19 to TRBJ2-5, with 7 bases aligning to TRBD2. CDR3 length: 14 residues. Germline-derived CDR1 and CDR2 are LNHDA and SQIVND (reference sequence). Unmatched junction bases numbered 3, after V lost 3 bases and J lost 2 bases. The CDR3 DNA sequence: TGTGCCAGTAGTATCGGGAGGTATCAAGAGACCCAGTACTTC. Translated: CASSIGRYQETQYF. The full variable domain, its missing parts supplied by reference TRBV19 and TRBJ2-5, is DGGITQSPKYLFRKEGQNVTLSCEQNLNHDAMYWYRQDPGQGLRLIYYSQIVNDFQKGDIAEGYSVSREKKESFPLTVTSAQKNPTAFYLCASSIGRYQETQYFGPGTRLLVL.